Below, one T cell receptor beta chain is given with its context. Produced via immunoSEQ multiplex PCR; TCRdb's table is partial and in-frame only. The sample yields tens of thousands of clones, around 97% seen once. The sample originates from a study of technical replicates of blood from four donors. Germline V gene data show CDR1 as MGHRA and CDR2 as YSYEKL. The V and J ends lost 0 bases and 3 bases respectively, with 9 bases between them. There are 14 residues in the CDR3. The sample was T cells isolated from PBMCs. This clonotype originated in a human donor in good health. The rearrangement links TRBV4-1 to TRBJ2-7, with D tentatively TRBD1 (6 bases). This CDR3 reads CASSQDQDSYEQYF. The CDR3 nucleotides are TGCGCCAGCAGCCAAGATCAGGACAGCTACGAGCAGTACTTC.